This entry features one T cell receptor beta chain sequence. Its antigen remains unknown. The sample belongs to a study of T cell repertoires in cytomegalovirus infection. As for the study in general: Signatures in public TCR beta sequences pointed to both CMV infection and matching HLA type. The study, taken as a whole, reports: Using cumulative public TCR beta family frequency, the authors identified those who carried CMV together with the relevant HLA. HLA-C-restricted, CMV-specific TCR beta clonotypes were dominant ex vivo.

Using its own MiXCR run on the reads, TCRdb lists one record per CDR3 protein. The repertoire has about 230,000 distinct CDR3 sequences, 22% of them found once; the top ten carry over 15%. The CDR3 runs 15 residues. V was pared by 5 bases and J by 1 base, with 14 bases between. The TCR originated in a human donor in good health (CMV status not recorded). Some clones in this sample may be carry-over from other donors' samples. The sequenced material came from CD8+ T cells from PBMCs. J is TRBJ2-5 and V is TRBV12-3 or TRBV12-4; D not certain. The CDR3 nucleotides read TGTGCCAGCAGTGCCCGGGTTGGATTCCAAGAGACCCAGTACTTC. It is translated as CASSARVGFQETQYF.